The subject of this entry is one T cell receptor beta chain. Its antigen is currently unknown. A single record per CDR3 protein comes from TCRdb applying MiXCR to the reads. The sample contains under 450,000 distinct CDR3 sequences, just under 35% of which appear only once. This specimen belongs to a study of T cell repertoires in cytomegalovirus infection. Study background: The authors relied on CMV epitopes, both recently identified HLA-C-restricted and well-studied HLA-B-restricted. Evidence of both CMV infection and a matching HLA type came from public TCR beta signatures. Study-level findings and limits: HLA-C-restricted CMV-specific TCR beta clonotypes were dominant in the ex vivo response.

J lost 6 bases, V lost 3 bases, and 7 bases had no gene match. The V gene's germline CDR1 is LNHDA and CDR2 SQIVND (reference sequence). CDR3 size: 15 residues. The gene calls are TRBV19 and TRBJ2-1; 8 positions agree with TRBD2. Here the sequenced sample was cultured PBMCs, taken from culture after CMV antigen stimulation. The sequence was collected from a human donor in good health (CMV status not recorded). Some clones in this sample may be carry-over from other donors' samples. The CDR3 loop reads CASSISGGFPNEQFF. The CDR3 DNA sequence: TGTGCCAGTAGTATTTCGGGAGGGTTTCCCAATGAGCAGTTCTTC.